This T cell receptor beta chain was captured by sequencing in a study of shared clonotypes between healthy human individuals. V lost 4 bases and J lost 2, with 7 bases in between. The V gene's germline CDR1 is SNHLY and CDR2 FYNNEI. CDR3 size: 13 residues. Method: immunoSEQ multiplex PCR; TCRdb's copy keeps in-frame clones and lacks some. The data show nearly 2 million clones, with about 95% seen just once and 1.2% held by the top ten. Naive CD8 cells comprised CD45RO-negative, CCR7-positively selected cells, excluding terminally differentiated effector memory CD45RA+ cells. Sequencing used naive CD8+ T cells sorted from blood. This TCR was recovered from a man aged 18 to 29 in good health. The chain carries TRBV2 and TRBJ2-3, with D uncertain. This chain's CDR3 is CASSGANTDTQYF. The CDR3 coding sequence is TGTGCCAGCAGTGGGGCAAACACAGATACGCAGTATTTT.